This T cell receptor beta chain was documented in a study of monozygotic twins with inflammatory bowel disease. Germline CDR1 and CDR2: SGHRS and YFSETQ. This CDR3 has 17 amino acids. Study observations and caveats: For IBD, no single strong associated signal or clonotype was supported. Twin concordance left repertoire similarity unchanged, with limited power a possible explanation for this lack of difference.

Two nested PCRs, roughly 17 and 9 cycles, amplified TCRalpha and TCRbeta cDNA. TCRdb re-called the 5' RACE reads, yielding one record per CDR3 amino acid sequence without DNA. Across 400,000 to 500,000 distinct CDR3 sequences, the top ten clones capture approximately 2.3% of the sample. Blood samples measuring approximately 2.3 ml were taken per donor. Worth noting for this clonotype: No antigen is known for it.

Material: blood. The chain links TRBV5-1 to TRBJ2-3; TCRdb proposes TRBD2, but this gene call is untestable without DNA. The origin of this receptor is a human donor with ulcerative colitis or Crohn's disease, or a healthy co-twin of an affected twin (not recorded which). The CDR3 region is CASSYRTSGDRTDTQYF.